The 32 T cell receptor beta chains below all came from one sample that was sequenced in a study of response to subunit inactivated influenza vaccine. Each CDR3 protein gets one entry after TCRdb re-called the RT-PCR reads with MiXCR. The sample records hundreds of thousands of distinct CDR3 sequences, about 25% being singletons. The sequences come from CD4+ T cells sorted from PBMCs, collected less than 6 days after vaccination. The receptors here all came from a man between 50 and 59 years old who received an inactivated influenza vaccine.

The chain recombines TRBV10-3 with TRBJ2-7; TRBD1 aligns across 7 bases. The CDR3 contains 14 residues. V lost 4 bases and J lost 0; bases outside the gene matches: 3. Looked up from germline, CDR1 is ENHRY and CDR2 is SYGVKD. The chain's CDR3 is CAISATGSSYEQYF. Here the CDR3 DNA reads TGTGCCATCAGTGCGACAGGGAGCTCCTACGAGCAGTACTTC.

The chain joins TRBV3-1 to TRBJ2-3, with TRBD2 identical over 8 bases. CDR1 and CDR2 (germline): LGHDT, YNNKEL (reference sequence). Trimming cost V 2 bases and J 3 bases; bases outside gene matches: 4. The CDR3 runs 15 residues. The DNA of the CDR3 is TGTGCCAGCAGCCAACAGCGGGGGTTGACAGATACGCAGTATTTT. Translation gives CASSQQRGLTDTQYF.

The chain couples TRBV5-1 to TRBJ1-6; unclear D gene. Germline CDR1 and CDR2: SGHRS and YFSETQ. Deletions cut 5 bases from V and 6 bases from J, with 12 bases between. The CDR3 is made up of 14 amino acids. The CDR3 DNA follows: TGCGCCAGCAGGCCAGAAACTTCTAATTCACCCCTCCACTTT. Amino acids: CASRPETSNSPLHF. The variable domain in full, completed from reference TRBV5-1 and TRBJ1-6, reads KAGVTQTPRYLIKTRGQQVTLSCSPISGHRSVSWYQQTPGQGLQFLFEYFSETQRNKGNFPGRFSGRQFSNSRSEMNVSTLELGDSALYLCASRPETSNSPLHFGNGTRLTVT.

The chain combines TRBV5-5 with TRBJ1-6; no clear D gene. V gave up 1 base and J gave up 8 bases, with 7 bases separating them. The CDR3 runs 13 residues. Germline V gene sequence: CDR1 SGHKS, CDR2 YYEKEE (reference sequence). CDR3 nucleotide sequence: TGTGCCAGCAGCTTGAAATCTGATTCACCCCTCCACTTT. This sequence encodes CASSLKSDSPLHF.

V gene TRBV7-9 combines with J gene TRBJ2-2, with no clear D. Germline V gives CDR1 SEHNR, CDR2 FQNEAQ (reference sequence). V was clipped by 2 bases and J by 3 bases, with 10 bases between them. The CDR3 has 15 amino acids. CDR3 bases: TGTGCCAGCAGCTTAATTTCCCGTGACACCGGGGAGCTGTTTTTT. Amino acids: CASSLISRDTGELFF.

In this sample, this clonotype turned up many times. A junction boundary mismatches the germline segment, possibly from a read error. The gene calls are TRBV7-8 and TRBJ1-2, with 7 bases lining up with TRBD1. The germline CDR1 and CDR2 sequences are SGHVS and FQNEAQ. The CDR3 has 17 amino acids. In DNA form, the CDR3 reads TGTGCCAGCAGCTTGTCGCGAAACAGGGGAACAAACTCTGGCTACACCTTC. Translated: CASSLSRNRGTNSGYTF.

This clonotype was seen only a few times. V gene TRBV12-3 or TRBV12-4 combines with J gene TRBJ2-2; possibly TRBD2 for D (6 bases). There are 15 residues in the CDR3. Trimming cost V 2 bases and J 5 bases, with 12 bases left between them. The CDR3 DNA is TGTGCCAGCAGTTTACGGGGGTGGCAAACCGGGGAGCTGTTTTTT. It yields the protein CASSLRGWQTGELFF.

This clonotype appeared a few times. The chain employs TRBV6-5 and TRBJ2-3; 9 bases align to TRBD2. This CDR3 comprises 17 residues. V gave up 2 bases and J gave up 0 bases; unmatched junction bases: 6. Germline V CDR1 and CDR2: MNHEY, SVGAGI. CDR3 DNA sequence: TGTGCCAGCAGTTACGGGCCTAGCGGGGCAAGCACAGATACGCAGTATTTT. Residues: CASSYGPSGASTDTQYF.

The chain recombines TRBV28 with TRBJ2-7; 7 positions agree with TRBD2. V lost 6 bases and J lost 4; bases outside the gene matches: 9. The germline CDR1 and CDR2 sequences are MDHEN and SYDVKM. This CDR3 contains 14 residues. CDR3 bases: TGTGCCAGCAGCTGGAGGGAGGGCCGGTACGAGCAGTACTTC. Translation gives CASSWREGRYEQYF.

This rearrangement joins TRBV7-2 to TRBJ2-5; no reliable D call. CDR3 length equals 14 residues. Per the germline V gene, CDR1 is SGHTA and CDR2 is FQGNSA. V lost 1 base, J lost 6 bases, and 12 bases lay in between. This chain's CDR3 is CASSLEASSQTQYF. The CDR3 DNA is TGTGCCAGCAGCTTAGAGGCTAGTTCGCAGACCCAGTACTTC.

The J gene is TRBJ2-5, the V gene TRBV24-1; D is possibly TRBD1 or TRBD2 (5 bases each). Trimming took 9 bases from V and 2 from J, leaving 9 bases between them. The germline gives CDR1 KGHDR, CDR2 SFDVKD. CDR3 length: 12 residues. The CDR3 loop reads CATRDGQETQYF. Here the CDR3 DNA reads TGTGCCACCCGGGACGGACAAGAGACCCAGTACTTC.

The sample holds a few counts of this clonotype. This chain connects TRBV6-2 or TRBV6-3 to TRBJ2-1, with 9 nucleotides matching TRBD2. This CDR3 is built from 16 residues. V lost 0 bases and J lost 7; bases outside the gene matches: 7. Germline V gene lookup returns CDR1 MNHEY and CDR2 SVGEGT. CDR3 sequence reads: CASSYSPGTSRNEQFF. The CDR3 bases are TGTGCCAGCAGTTACTCGCCCGGGACTAGCAGAAATGAGCAGTTCTTC.

This chain connects TRBV20-1 to TRBJ2-6; the D is unclear. Germline CDR1 is DFQATT and CDR2 is SNEGSKA (reference sequence). The CDR3 contains 12 residues. The CDR3 loop is CRPLSGANVLTF. The CDR3 nucleotides are TGCAGGCCCCTCTCTGGGGCCAACGTCCTGACTTTC.

This clonotype has just a few counts. The chain combines TRBV4-2 with TRBJ2-1, with no clear D. The germline gives CDR1 LGHNA, CDR2 YNFKEQ. The CDR3 runs 14 residues. Trimming stripped 0 bases from V and 6 bases from J, with 9 bases between. The CDR3 region is CASSQDSHSNEQFF. Written as DNA, the CDR3 is TGTGCCAGCAGCCAAGATTCACACAGCAATGAGCAGTTCTTC.

This clonotype was detected ten times or more. The genes are TRBV7-9 and TRBJ1-1; D is uncertain. From germline, CDR1 is SEHNR and CDR2 FQNEAQ (reference sequence). Trimming took 5 bases from V and 0 from J, leaving 7 bases between them. The CDR3 consists of 13 residues. The CDR3 loop reads CASSPHMNTEAFF. CDR3 DNA sequence: TGTGCCAGCAGCCCTCATATGAACACTGAAGCTTTCTTT.

This clonotype was observed a handful of times. This chain joins TRBV9 and TRBJ1-1, with D tentatively TRBD1 (6 bases). The ends were cut back, 0 bases at V and 4 bases at J, with 10 bases in the middle. The CDR3 runs to 14 residues. The germline V gene has CDR1 SGDLS and CDR2 YYNGEE. CDR3 loop: CASSVAQGSTEAFF. DNA for the CDR3: TGTGCCAGCAGCGTAGCTCAGGGGTCCACTGAAGCTTTCTTT.

V is TRBV5-6 and J is TRBJ2-6, with 9 bases that match TRBD1. This CDR3 spans 16 amino acids. V trimming: 3 bases; J trimming: 2 bases; junction bases outside the gene matches: 3. Germline V lookup: CDR1 SGHDT, CDR2 YYEEEE. CDR3 in amino acids: CASSWGQGPGANVLTF. The CDR3 DNA is TGTGCCAGCAGCTGGGGACAGGGCCCTGGGGCCAACGTCCTGACTTTC.

A few counts support this clonotype. The rearrangement joins TRBV24-1 to TRBJ2-2; D may match TRBD1 or TRBD2 (5 bases each). There are 16 residues in the CDR3. V shed 2 bases and J shed 0 bases, with 9 bases lying between them. CDR1 is KGHDR and CDR2 is SFDVKD in the germline V gene. DNA for the CDR3: TGTGCCACCAGTGATTCGGGACCGCCGAACACCGGGGAGCTGTTTTTT. Its translation: CATSDSGPPNTGELFF.

The rearrangement joins TRBV5-1 to TRBJ2-1, with 14 bases identical to TRBD2. The CDR3 has 17 residues. The V gene's germline CDR1 is SGHRS and CDR2 YFSETQ. V lost 1 base, J lost 9 bases, and 9 bases stayed unmatched. The CDR3 nucleotides read TGCGCCAGCAGCTTGCCCAGGACTAGCGGGGGGACAAGTGAGCAGTTCTTC. Translation gives CASSLPRTSGGTSEQFF. The whole variable domain, filled in from reference TRBV5-1 and TRBJ2-1, reads KAGVTQTPRYLIKTRGQQVTLSCSPISGHRSVSWYQQTPGQGLQFLFEYFSETQRNKGNFPGRFSGRQFSNSRSEMNVSTLELGDSALYLCASSLPRTSGGTSEQFFGPGTRLTVL.

The chain combines TRBV7-2 with TRBJ2-1, with 8 bases matching TRBD2. Per the germline V gene, CDR1 is SGHTA and CDR2 is FQGNSA. V was pared by 2 bases and J by 6 bases, with 9 bases of the junction left unmatched. This CDR3 has 16 residues. In DNA form, the CDR3 reads TGTGCCAGCAGCTTACCCCCGGGGGGGCTGCCCAATGAGCAGTTCTTC. As protein: CASSLPPGGLPNEQFF. Full variable domain (missing parts from reference TRBV7-2 and TRBJ2-1): GAGVSQSPSNKVTEKGKDVELRCDPISGHTALYWYRQSLGQGLEFLIYFQGNSAPDKSGLPSDRFSAERTGGSVSTLTIQRTQQEDSAVYLCASSLPPGGLPNEQFFGPGTRLTVL.

The CDR3, as DNA: TGCGCCAGCAGCTTGGGGGCCCAGCAAATCACCGGGGAGCTGTTTTTT. It encodes CASSLGAQQITGELFF. The J gene is TRBJ2-2, the V gene TRBV5-1; no definite D call. V lost 0 bases and J 4 bases, leaving 13 bases between the germline ends. The CDR3 is 16 residues long. Germline CDR1 is SGHRS and CDR2 is YFSETQ.

This chain connects TRBV5-1 to TRBJ2-5; TRBD1 might be the D (6 bases). The V gene lost 5 bases and the J gene lost 3 bases, with 17 bases spanning the gap. The germline V gene encodes CDR1 SGHRS and CDR2 YFSETQ. The CDR3 is 15 residues long. The CDR3, as DNA: TGCGCCAGCAGGTTTGACAGGCGTTATGAAGAGACCCAGTACTTC. It is translated as CASRFDRRYEETQYF.

V and J are TRBV14 and TRBJ2-1; possibly TRBD1 or TRBD2 for D (5 bases each). Germline-derived CDR1 and CDR2 are SGHDN and FVKESK. Trimming cost V 1 base and J 12 bases, with 13 bases left between them. The CDR3 has 13 amino acids. The chain's CDR3 is CASSQATVGGQFF. DNA of the CDR3: TGTGCCAGCAGCCAAGCGACAGTTGGGGGGCAGTTCTTC.

The V call is TRBV20-1, the J call TRBJ2-7; 7 positions match TRBD2. Germline values: CDR1 DFQATT, CDR2 SNEGSKA (reference sequence). The CDR3 runs to 14 residues. J was trimmed by 6 bases and V by 4 bases; bases with no gene match: 12. The CDR3: CSAIEKVVAGEQYF. CDR3 coding DNA: TGCAGTGCTATCGAGAAAGTAGTAGCGGGCGAGCAGTACTTC.

The V gene is TRBV25-1, the J gene TRBJ2-1, with 7 positions matching TRBD2. J was trimmed by 3 bases and V by 2 bases; bases with no gene match: 13. This CDR3 is 18 amino acids long. Germline lookup yields CDR1 MGHDK and CDR2 SYGVNS. The CDR3 spells CASSEIGPGGVVYNEQFF. The CDR3 DNA reads as TGTGCCAGCAGTGAAATTGGTCCGGGAGGCGTAGTCTACAATGAGCAGTTCTTC.

The CDR3 is CASSPTDKVPNTGELFF. The CDR3 DNA reads TGTGCCAGCAGCCCCACCGACAAAGTCCCGAACACCGGGGAGCTGTTTTTT. The chain combines TRBV11-3 with TRBJ2-2, with D unclear. V was cut by 5 bases and J by 0 bases, with 16 bases left in between. Germline CDR1 and CDR2: SGHNT and YENEEA. The CDR3 contains 17 residues.

This clonotype was seen at least ten times. The chain carries TRBV29-1 and TRBJ2-5; tentatively, D is TRBD1 or TRBD2 (5 bases each). Germline CDR1 SQVTM, CDR2 ANQGSEA. This CDR3 is 16 amino acids long. Trimming took off 0 bases at V and 0 bases at J, with 14 bases between the two ends. The chain's CDR3 is CSVEDPGTLYQETQYF. The DNA for the CDR3 is TGCAGCGTTGAAGACCCGGGGACCCTGTACCAAGAGACCCAGTACTTC.

This clonotype was detected a few times. This chain joins TRBV12-3 or TRBV12-4 and TRBJ2-2; D is possibly TRBD1 or TRBD2 (5 bases each). Trimming shortened V by 5 bases and J by 7 bases, and 17 bases separated the two germline ends. The CDR3 has 15 amino acids. The CDR3 here is CASSESGAGGGELFF. The DNA of the CDR3 is TGTGCCAGCAGTGAGTCCGGGGCCGGAGGCGGGGAGCTGTTTTTT.

The V gene is TRBV28, the J gene TRBJ2-7; D not resolved. The germline V gene encodes CDR1 MDHEN and CDR2 SYDVKM. This CDR3 is 12 amino acids long. Trimming shortened V by 7 bases and J by 2 bases, and 9 bases separated the two germline ends. The CDR3 DNA sequence: TGTGCCAGCACGTCCACGACCTACGAGCAGTACTTC. This translates into CASTSTTYEQYF.

This clonotype was counted a few times. This chain links TRBV11-2 with TRBJ2-3, with a weak D call TRBD1 (5 bases). The CDR3 runs to 13 residues. V lost 6 bases and J 6 bases, leaving 13 bases between the germline ends. Germline assignment: CDR1 SGHAT and CDR2 FQNNGV. The CDR3 reads CASRTQGRDTQYF. The CDR3 coding sequence is TGTGCCAGCAGGACCCAGGGTAGGGATACGCAGTATTTT.

This clonotype has just a few counts. V is TRBV3-1 and J is TRBJ2-1, with 7 bases identical to TRBD1. The CDR3 consists of 14 residues. With V trimmed by 2 bases and J by 7 bases, 5 bases remained unmatched. CDR1 is LGHDT, CDR2 YNNKEL, per germline (reference sequence). DNA for the CDR3: TGTGCCAGCAGCCAACCTTCAGGGGGAAATGAGCAGTTCTTC. Amino acids: CASSQPSGGNEQFF.

This chain connects TRBV7-9 to TRBJ2-3; possible D gene TRBD2, 7 bases. Trimming pared 5 bases from V and 9 bases from J, leaving 18 bases between. Germline V gene data show CDR1 as SEHNR and CDR2 as FQNEAQ (reference sequence). This CDR3 region has 14 residues. CDR3 residues: CASSGFVGGGTQYF. As DNA, the CDR3 is TGTGCCAGCAGCGGATTCGTTGGCGGGGGCACGCAGTATTTT.